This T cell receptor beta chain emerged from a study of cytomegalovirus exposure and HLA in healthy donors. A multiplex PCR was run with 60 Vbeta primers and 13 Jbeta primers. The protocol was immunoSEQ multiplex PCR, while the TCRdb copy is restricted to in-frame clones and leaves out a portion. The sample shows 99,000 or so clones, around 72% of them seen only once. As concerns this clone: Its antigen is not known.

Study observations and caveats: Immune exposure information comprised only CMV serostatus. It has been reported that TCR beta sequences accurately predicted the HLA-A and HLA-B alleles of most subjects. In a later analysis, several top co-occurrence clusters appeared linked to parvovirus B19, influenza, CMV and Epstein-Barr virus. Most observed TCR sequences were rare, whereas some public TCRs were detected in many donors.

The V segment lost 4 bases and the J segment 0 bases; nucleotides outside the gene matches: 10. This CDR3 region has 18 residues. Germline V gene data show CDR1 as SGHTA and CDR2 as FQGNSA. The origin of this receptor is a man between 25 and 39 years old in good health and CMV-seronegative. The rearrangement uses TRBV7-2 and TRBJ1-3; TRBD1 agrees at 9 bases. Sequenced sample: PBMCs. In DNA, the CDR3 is TGTGCCAGCAGCTCCACAGGGGGCCCCACCAACTCTGGAAACACCATATATTTT. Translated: CASSSTGGPTNSGNTIYF.